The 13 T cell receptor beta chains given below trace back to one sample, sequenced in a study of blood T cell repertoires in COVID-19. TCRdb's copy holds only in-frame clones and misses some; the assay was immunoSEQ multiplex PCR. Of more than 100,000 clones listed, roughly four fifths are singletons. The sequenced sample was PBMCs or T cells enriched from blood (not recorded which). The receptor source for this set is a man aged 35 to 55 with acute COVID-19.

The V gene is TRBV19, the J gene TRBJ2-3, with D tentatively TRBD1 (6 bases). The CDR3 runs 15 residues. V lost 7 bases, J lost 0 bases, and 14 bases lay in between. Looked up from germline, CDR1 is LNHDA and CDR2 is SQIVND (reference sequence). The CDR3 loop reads CASKNRVLSTDTQYF. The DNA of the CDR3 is TGTGCCAGTAAAAACAGGGTCCTCAGCACAGATACGCAGTATTTT.

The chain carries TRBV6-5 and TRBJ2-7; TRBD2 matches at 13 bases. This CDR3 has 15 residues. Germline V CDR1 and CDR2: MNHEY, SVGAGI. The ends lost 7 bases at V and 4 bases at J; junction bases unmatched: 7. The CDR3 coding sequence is TGTGCCAGCATTAGACTAGCGGGAGGCGGGTACGAGCAGTACTTC. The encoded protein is CASIRLAGGGYEQYF.

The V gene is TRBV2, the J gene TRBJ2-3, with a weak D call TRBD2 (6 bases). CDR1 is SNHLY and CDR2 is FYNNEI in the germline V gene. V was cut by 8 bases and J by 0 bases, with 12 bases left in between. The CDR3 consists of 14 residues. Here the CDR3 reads CASAPGLSTDTQYF. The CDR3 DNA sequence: TGTGCCAGCGCCCCGGGACTCAGCACAGATACGCAGTATTTT.

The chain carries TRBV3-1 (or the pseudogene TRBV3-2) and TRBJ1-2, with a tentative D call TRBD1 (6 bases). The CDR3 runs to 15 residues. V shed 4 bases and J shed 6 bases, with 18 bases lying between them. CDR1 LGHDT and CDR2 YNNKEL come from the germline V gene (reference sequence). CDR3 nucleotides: TGTGCCAGCAGCCCTGGGCGGGGGGCGTTAAATGGCTACACCTTC. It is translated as CASSPGRGALNGYTF.

As DNA, the CDR3 is TGTGCCAGCTCACCTCCGGCGGGGGGCTATGGCTACACCTTC. Its protein is CASSPPAGGYGYTF. The chain uses TRBV18 and TRBJ1-2; D perhaps matches TRBD1 (5 bases). This CDR3 is built from 14 residues. V lost 3 bases, J lost 4 bases, and 12 bases lay in between. CDR1 and CDR2 from the germline V gene are KGHSH and LQKENI.

DNA for the CDR3: TGTGCCAGCGGGGGACAGGGGAATTCACCCCTCCACTTT. The encoded protein is CASGGQGNSPLHF. The chain couples TRBV3-1 (or the pseudogene TRBV3-2) to TRBJ1-6; 10 positions agree with TRBD1. The CDR3 loop spans 13 amino acids. CDR1 and CDR2 from the germline V gene are LGHDT and YNNKEL (reference sequence). V lost 8 bases to trimming and J lost 7 bases; unmatched junction nucleotides: 2.

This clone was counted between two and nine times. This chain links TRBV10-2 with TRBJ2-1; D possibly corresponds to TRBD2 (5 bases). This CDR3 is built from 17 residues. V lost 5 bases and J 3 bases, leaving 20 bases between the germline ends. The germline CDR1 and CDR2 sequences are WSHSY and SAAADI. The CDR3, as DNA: TGCGCCAGCAGTACCCGTCTGGCGGGCGATATCTACAATGAGCAGTTCTTC. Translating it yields CASSTRLAGDIYNEQFF.

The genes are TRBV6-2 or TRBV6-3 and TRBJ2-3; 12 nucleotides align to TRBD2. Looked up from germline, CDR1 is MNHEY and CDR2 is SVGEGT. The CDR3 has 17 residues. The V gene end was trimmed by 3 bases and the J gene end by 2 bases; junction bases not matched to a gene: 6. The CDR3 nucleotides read TGTGCCAGCAGTTATCACAGACTAGCGGGGGCCACAGATACGCAGTATTTT. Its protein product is CASSYHRLAGATDTQYF.

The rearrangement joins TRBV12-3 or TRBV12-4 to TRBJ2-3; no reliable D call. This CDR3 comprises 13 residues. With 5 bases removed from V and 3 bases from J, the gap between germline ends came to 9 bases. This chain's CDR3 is CASSRGETDTQYF. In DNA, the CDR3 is TGTGCCAGCAGTCGCGGAGAAACAGATACGCAGTATTTT.

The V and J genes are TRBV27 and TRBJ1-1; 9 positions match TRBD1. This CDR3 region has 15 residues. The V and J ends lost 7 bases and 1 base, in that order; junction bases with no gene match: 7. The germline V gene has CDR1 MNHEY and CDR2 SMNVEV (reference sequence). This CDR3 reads CASTPGDRENTEAFF. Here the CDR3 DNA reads TGTGCCAGCACCCCCGGGGACAGGGAGAACACTGAAGCTTTCTTT.

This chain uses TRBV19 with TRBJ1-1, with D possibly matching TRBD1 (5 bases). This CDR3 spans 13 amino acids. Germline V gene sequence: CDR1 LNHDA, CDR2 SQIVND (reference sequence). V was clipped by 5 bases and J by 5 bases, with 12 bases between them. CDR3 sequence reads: CASSQQGGTEAFF. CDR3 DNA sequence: TGTGCCAGTAGTCAGCAGGGAGGGACTGAAGCTTTCTTT.

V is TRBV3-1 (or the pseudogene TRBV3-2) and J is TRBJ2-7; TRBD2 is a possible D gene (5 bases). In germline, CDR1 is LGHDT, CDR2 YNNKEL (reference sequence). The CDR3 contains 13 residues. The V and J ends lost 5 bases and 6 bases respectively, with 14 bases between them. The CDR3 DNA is TGTGCCAGCAGCAAGACTGGTAGCGCCGAGCAGTACTTC. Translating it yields CASSKTGSAEQYF.

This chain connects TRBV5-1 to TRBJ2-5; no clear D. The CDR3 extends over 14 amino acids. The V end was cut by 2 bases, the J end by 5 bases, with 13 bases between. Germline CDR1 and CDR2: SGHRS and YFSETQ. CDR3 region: CASSFLGKEETQYF. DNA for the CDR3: TGCGCCAGCAGCTTTCTCGGCAAGGAGGAGACCCAGTACTTC.